A single sample gave rise to the 10 T cell receptor beta chains below, sequenced in a study of blood T cell repertoires in COVID-19. TCRdb's copy holds only in-frame clones and misses some; the assay was immunoSEQ multiplex PCR. The profile shows about 180,000 clones, about four fifths of them singletons. The sequencing input was peripheral blood. The receptors shown here come from a woman between 70 and 85 years old with acute or convalescent COVID-19.

This clone was seen only a few times. The J gene is TRBJ1-1, the V gene TRBV19, with D possibly TRBD1 on 6 matching bases. The CDR3 has 14 amino acids. From germline, CDR1 is LNHDA and CDR2 SQIVND (reference sequence). V lost 5 bases and J lost 4, with 14 bases in between. The CDR3 coding sequence is TGTGCCAGTAGTCCGACAGGTGTCGGCACTGAAGCTTTCTTT. Its translation is CASSPTGVGTEAFF.

This chain links TRBV2 with TRBJ2-7; 10 bases are a match to TRBD2. The germline gives CDR1 SNHLY, CDR2 FYNNEI. V gave up 10 bases and J gave up 1 base; unmatched junction bases: 13. The CDR3 consists of 16 residues. The CDR3, as DNA: TGTGCCACCAAAGAGTCTAGCGGGGGACTTTCCTACGAGCAGTACTTC. This codes for CATKESSGGLSYEQYF. The full variable domain, in which reference TRBV2 and TRBJ2-7 provide the parts outside the CDR3, is EPEVTQTPSHQVTQMGQEVILRCVPISNHLYFYWYRQILGQKVEFLVSFYNNEISEKSEIFDDQFSVERPDGSNFTLKIRSTKLEDSAMYFCATKESSGGLSYEQYFGPGTRLTVT.

This clone appeared a single time. V gene TRBV6-5 combines with J gene TRBJ2-7, with TRBD1 identical over 7 bases. CDR1 is MNHEY and CDR2 is SVGAGI in the germline V gene. The CDR3 is 13 residues long. Unmatched junction bases numbered 3, after V lost 6 bases and J lost 1 base. CDR3 sequence reads: CASSRQGSYEQYF. The CDR3 DNA sequence: TGTGCCAGCAGCCGACAGGGTTCCTACGAGCAGTACTTC.

V is TRBV28 and J is TRBJ2-1, with a possible D match to TRBD2 (7 bases). CDR3 size: 15 residues. The V gene lost 3 bases and the J gene lost 6 bases, with 15 bases spanning the gap. Germline CDR1 MDHEN, CDR2 SYDVKM. The CDR3 sequence: CASSFGGGASNEQFF. The CDR3 DNA sequence: TGTGCCAGCAGTTTTGGAGGGGGGGCTTCCAATGAGCAGTTCTTC.

The chain has TRBV19 and TRBJ2-1, with 11 bases identical to TRBD2. From germline, CDR1 is LNHDA and CDR2 SQIVND (reference sequence). Trimming at V came to 10 bases and at J to 3 bases, leaving 14 bases not matched to a gene. The CDR3 spans 17 residues. The CDR3 coding sequence is TGTGCCACCAAAGGAGCGATAGCGGGAGGGATCTACAATGAGCAGTTCTTC. Its protein is CATKGAIAGGIYNEQFF.

The chain employs TRBV25-1 and TRBJ2-1; D gene unclear. Germline V CDR1 and CDR2: MGHDK, SYGVNS. The CDR3 is 12 amino acids. V lost 4 bases and J lost 4, with 5 bases in between. CDR3: CASSAGYNEQFF. CDR3 nucleotide sequence: TGTGCCAGCAGTGCCGGGTACAATGAGCAGTTCTTC.

The CDR3 spells CASSLPLSTDTQYF. Here the CDR3 DNA reads TGTGCCAGCAGTTTGCCACTGTCCACAGATACGCAGTATTTT. The chain recombines TRBV28 with TRBJ2-3; no definite D call. The germline V gene encodes CDR1 MDHEN and CDR2 SYDVKM. Trimming pared 3 bases from V and 2 bases from J, leaving 9 bases between. The CDR3 is made up of 14 amino acids.

The chain combines TRBV5-1 with TRBJ2-2, with 7 bases identical to TRBD2. Trimming cost V 3 bases and J 5 bases; bases outside gene matches: 10. This CDR3 spans 16 amino acids. Looked up from germline, CDR1 is SGHRS and CDR2 is YFSETQ. In DNA form, the CDR3 reads TGCGCCAGCAGCTGGGGGGGTAGCGGAGGAACCGGGGAGCTGTTTTTT. Its translation is CASSWGGSGGTGELFF. Combining the CDR3 with reference TRBV5-1 and TRBJ2-2 gives the whole variable domain KAGVTQTPRYLIKTRGQQVTLSCSPISGHRSVSWYQQTPGQGLQFLFEYFSETQRNKGNFPGRFSGRQFSNSRSEMNVSTLELGDSALYLCASSWGGSGGTGELFFGEGSRLTVL.

The chain uses TRBV6-4 and TRBJ2-2, with TRBD2 matching 11 bases. Germline CDR1 reads MRHNA; CDR2 reads SNTAGT. The CDR3 totals 17 residues. J gave up 4 bases and V 3 bases, and 7 bases lay outside the gene matches. CDR3 residues: CASSELAGAIPTGELFF. CDR3 nucleotide sequence: TGTGCCAGCAGTGAACTAGCGGGGGCGATCCCCACCGGGGAGCTGTTTTTT.

V is TRBV9 and J is TRBJ2-2; TRBD1 aligns across 7 bases. The CDR3 contains 15 residues. V lost 3 bases, J lost 8 bases, and 10 bases stayed unmatched. CDR1 SGDLS and CDR2 YYNGEE come from the germline V gene. CDR3 sequence reads: CASSADRAISGELFF. CDR3 coding DNA: TGTGCCAGCAGCGCCGACAGGGCAATATCAGGGGAGCTGTTTTTT.